Shown below are 30 T cell receptor beta chains from a single sample sequenced in a study of a mutant IDH1 vaccine in newly diagnosed glioma. TCRdb keeps only in-frame clones here, not all; method: immunoSEQ multiplex PCR. This table has 40,000 or so clones, around 85% appearing once. No antigens are known for them. Time point specified: week 23, last vaccination. The content of each vaccine dose was 300 ug of mutant IDH1 20-mer peptide, and topical imiquimod accompanied it. The specimen was PBMCs, collected from a glioma patient whose treatment included an IDH1 peptide vaccine. The receptors originated from a woman aged 18-30 years with glioma. Some clones in this sample may be carry-over from other donors' samples.

The rearrangement uses TRBV11-3 and TRBJ2-1; the D gene could be TRBD1 or TRBD2 (5 bases each). The V gene lost 5 bases and the J gene lost 12 bases, with 17 bases spanning the gap. The CDR3 runs 13 residues. Germline CDR1 and CDR2: SGHNT and YENEEA. In DNA, the CDR3 is TGTGCCAGCAGCCCAAGGGACGGGGATGGGCAGTTCTTC. It specifies CASSPRDGDGQFF.

The chain links TRBV30 to TRBJ2-7; TRBD2 aligns across 11 bases. Per the germline V gene, CDR1 is GTSNPN and CDR2 is SVGIG (reference sequence). The CDR3 sequence is 15 residues long. V was clipped by 1 base and J by 4 bases; unmatched bases: 6. This chain's CDR3 is CAWSERLAGSYEQYF. The CDR3 DNA reads TGTGCCTGGAGTGAGAGACTAGCGGGGAGTTACGAGCAGTACTTC.

The rearrangement uses TRBV30 and TRBJ2-1; D not certain. Trimming removed 3 bases at V and 0 bases at J, with 18 bases between. Germline CDR1 reads GTSNPN; CDR2 reads SVGIG (reference sequence). The CDR3 is made up of 17 amino acids. CDR3 residues: CAWRMRPPGSSYNEQFF. CDR3 in DNA: TGTGCCTGGAGAATGAGACCTCCGGGCAGCTCCTACAATGAGCAGTTCTTC.

The gene calls are TRBV6-5 and TRBJ2-2; unclear D gene. The V end was cut by 9 bases, the J end by 0 bases, with 11 bases between. The CDR3 extends over 14 amino acids. Germline V gene lookup returns CDR1 MNHEY and CDR2 SVGAGI. CDR3 in DNA: TGTGCCAGTATAGCCGTCGCGAACACCGGGGAGCTGTTTTTT. This sequence encodes CASIAVANTGELFF.

The chain is built from TRBV7-2 and TRBJ2-3, with a possible D match to TRBD2 (7 bases). Trimming took 4 bases from V and 2 from J, leaving 16 bases between them. Germline V gives CDR1 SGHTA, CDR2 FQGNSA. The CDR3 extends over 16 amino acids. The CDR3 DNA is TGTGCCAGCAGCTGGGGGGGGGCCTCTCCCACAGATACGCAGTATTTT. Amino acid sequence: CASSWGGASPTDTQYF.

CDR3 in DNA: TGCGCCAGCAGCCAAGGGACTAGGGCAGATACGCAGTATTTT. This sequence encodes CASSQGTRADTQYF. The V and J genes are TRBV4-3 and TRBJ2-3; 7 bases agree with TRBD2. V shed 1 base and J 4 bases; nucleotides not matched to a gene: 2. Germline values: CDR1 LGHNA, CDR2 YSLEER. The CDR3 extends over 14 amino acids.

V and J are TRBV20-1 and TRBJ1-2; D uncertain. V was cut by 5 bases and J by 8 bases, with 12 bases left in between. The CDR3 runs to 11 residues. The germline gives CDR1 DFQATT, CDR2 SNEGSKA (reference sequence). CDR3 coding DNA: TGCAGTGCTCCTACAATGGGCGGCTACACCTTC. Residues: CSAPTMGGYTF.

With respect to this clone: Since no conserved phenylalanine or tryptophan closes the CDR3, a read error is the likely cause. The DNA is omitted, as the CDR3 cannot be located on it reliably, and the CDR3 follows TCRdb's listing. This sequence joins TRBV20-1 and TRBJ2-3; no check of the table's D call, TRBD2, against the DNA was made. Germline CDR1 reads DFQATT; CDR2 reads SNEGSKA (reference sequence). Both ends counted, the CDR3 spans 10 residues. CDR3 sequence: CSASSSPIGV.

This clone was detected only once. V usage is TRBV7-7 and J usage is TRBJ2-2; 12 bases map to TRBD2. CDR3 size: 16 residues. After removal of 3 bases from V and 2 bases from J, the junction contained 1 base not matched to a gene. The V gene's germline CDR1 is SSHAT and CDR2 FNYEAQ (reference sequence). CDR3 DNA sequence: TGTGCCAGCAGCTTGACTAGCGGGGGAAACACCGGGGAGCTGTTTTTT. Translated, it gives CASSLTSGGNTGELFF. The whole variable domain, remainder taken from reference TRBV7-7 and TRBJ2-2, is GAGVSQSPRYKVTKRGQDVTLRCDPISSHATLYWYQQALGQGPEFLTYFNYEAQPDKSGLPSDRFSAERPEGSISTLTIQRTEQRDSAMYRCASSLTSGGNTGELFFGEGSRLTVL.

The chain is built from TRBV6-5 and TRBJ1-2; D gene uncertain. Germline CDR1 reads MNHEY; CDR2 reads SVGAGI. V was shortened by 5 bases and J by 8 bases, with 9 bases between the two germline ends. CDR3 length: 11 residues. DNA of the CDR3: TGTGCCAGCAGTATGGGCTGGGGCTACACCTTC. Translating it yields CASSMGWGYTF.

J is TRBJ2-7 and V is TRBV29-1; no definite D call. This CDR3 region has 12 residues. V gave up 1 base and J gave up 1 base, with 5 bases separating them. Germline V CDR1 and CDR2: SQVTM, ANQGSEA. CDR3 sequence reads: CSVEGRSYEQYF. The CDR3 nucleotides are TGCAGCGTTGAAGGTCGTTCCTACGAGCAGTACTTC.

The gene calls are TRBV27 and TRBJ1-4; 9 bases match TRBD1. V was clipped by 4 bases and J by 4 bases; unmatched bases: 4. The CDR3 spans 15 residues. Germline lookup yields CDR1 MNHEY and CDR2 SMNVEV (reference sequence). CDR3 protein: CASSSGTGINEKLFF. The DNA for the CDR3 is TGTGCCAGCAGTTCCGGGACAGGGATTAATGAAAAACTGTTTTTT.

J is TRBJ1-4 and V is TRBV19; no definite D call. Looked up from germline, CDR1 is LNHDA and CDR2 is SQIVND (reference sequence). The CDR3 runs 14 residues. Trimming took 6 bases from V and 6 from J, leaving 14 bases between them. CDR3 protein: CASRFRWTDEKLFF. The CDR3, as DNA: TGTGCCAGTAGATTCAGGTGGACGGATGAAAAACTGTTTTTT.

The chain is built from TRBV30 and TRBJ2-3, with D possibly matching TRBD1 (6 bases). Germline V lookup: CDR1 GTSNPN, CDR2 SVGIG (reference sequence). Trimming left V 0 bases short and J 10 bases short, with 14 bases between. The CDR3 has 13 amino acids. CDR3 sequence reads: CAWSVVTGPAQYF. The CDR3 coding sequence is TGTGCCTGGAGTGTAGTTACAGGGCCAGCGCAGTATTTT. Based on the CDR3 plus reference TRBV30 and TRBJ2-3, the full variable domain is SQTIHQWPATLVQPVGSPLSLECTVEGTSNPNLYWYRQAAGRGLQLLFYSVGIGQISSEVPQNLSASRPQDRQFILSSKKLLLSDSGFYLCAWSVVTGPAQYFGPGTRLTVL.

This clone counts as medium-sized. Other DNA sequences in the sample encode the same CDR3. This chain connects TRBV5-1 to TRBJ1-1, with D tentatively TRBD1 (6 bases). This CDR3 contains 12 residues. Germline V CDR1 and CDR2: SGHRS, YFSETQ. V lost 5 bases to trimming and J lost 3 bases, with 8 bases between them. DNA for the CDR3: TGCGCCAGCAGTACAGGGTACACTGAAGCTTTCTTT. Protein product: CASSTGYTEAFF.

The rearrangement links TRBV14 to TRBJ2-7; D is tentatively TRBD1 or TRBD2 (6 bases each). In germline, CDR1 is SGHDN, CDR2 FVKESK. The CDR3 has 16 residues. V was clipped by 1 base and J by 6 bases, with 19 bases between them. CDR3 nucleotides: TGTGCCAGCAGCCAAGGCCTGGGGGGCACCTTTTCCGAGCAGTACTTC. Amino acid sequence: CASSQGLGGTFSEQYF.

V is TRBV27 and J is TRBJ1-4; TRBD1 aligns across 7 bases. The CDR3 covers 17 residues. Germline V gene data show CDR1 as MNHEY and CDR2 as SMNVEV (reference sequence). The ends lost 0 bases at V and 0 bases at J; junction bases unmatched: 4. The CDR3 region is CASSLSIGTATNEKLFF. CDR3 nucleotides: TGTGCCAGCAGTTTATCGATTGGGACAGCAACTAATGAAAAACTGTTTTTT. Full variable domain (missing parts from reference TRBV27 and TRBJ1-4): EAQVTQNPRYLITVTGKKLTVTCSQNMNHEYMSWYRQDPGLGLRQIYYSMNVEVTDKGDVPEGYKVSRKEKRNFPLILESPSPNQTSLYFCASSLSIGTATNEKLFFGSGTQLSVL.

CDR3 amino acids: CASSLAWTLDQPQHF. The CDR3 DNA sequence: TGTGCCAGCAGCTTGGCCTGGACCTTAGATCAGCCCCAGCATTTT. The chain has TRBV5-6 and TRBJ1-5; D gene ambiguous. The CDR3 consists of 15 residues. Looked up from germline, CDR1 is SGHDT and CDR2 is YYEEEE. The V gene lost 0 bases and the J gene lost 5 bases, with 12 bases spanning the gap.

The V call is TRBV18, the J call TRBJ2-5; 7 bases fit TRBD1. Losses at the gene ends were 2 bases for V and 7 bases for J; bases not matched to a gene: 10. The CDR3 has 15 residues. Germline CDR1 is KGHSH and CDR2 is LQKENI. CDR3 DNA: TGTGCCAGCTCACCAGGCAGGGGGTCTCGGACGACCCAGTACTTC. Protein sequence: CASSPGRGSRTTQYF.

The chain couples TRBV19 to TRBJ1-3; no definite D call. Deletions cut 2 bases from V and 2 bases from J, with 16 bases between. The germline V gene encodes CDR1 LNHDA and CDR2 SQIVND (reference sequence). The CDR3 totals 17 residues. Written as DNA, the CDR3 is TGTGCCAGTAGTATAATCACTCTCGGAGGAACTGGAAACACCATATATTTT. It codes for CASSIITLGGTGNTIYF. Complete variable domain (other parts from reference TRBV19 and TRBJ1-3): DGGITQSPKYLFRKEGQNVTLSCEQNLNHDAMYWYRQDPGQGLRLIYYSQIVNDFQKGDIAEGYSVSREKKESFPLTVTSAQKNPTAFYLCASSIITLGGTGNTIYFGEGSWLTVV.

V is TRBV23-1 and J is TRBJ1-2; D remains ambiguous. TRBV23-1 is placed among ORFs of uncertain function. Trimming stripped 0 bases from V and 1 base from J, with 12 bases between. The CDR3 consists of 16 residues. In nucleotides, the CDR3 is TGCGCCAGCAGTCAATCCGGTGAACTCATTAACTATGGCTACACCTTC. Translation gives CASSQSGELINYGYTF.

This sequence joins TRBV9 and TRBJ2-3, with 7 positions matching TRBD2. CDR1 and CDR2 from the germline V gene are SGDLS and YYNGEE. The CDR3 sequence is 16 residues long. V was clipped by 0 bases and J by 0 bases; unmatched bases: 4. Here the CDR3 DNA reads TGTGCCAGCAGCGTAGATGGCGGGAGTAGCACAGATACGCAGTATTTT. This encodes CASSVDGGSSTDTQYF.

V usage is TRBV19 and J usage is TRBJ1-1, with D unresolved. The germline V gene has CDR1 LNHDA and CDR2 SQIVND (reference sequence). With 3 bases removed from V and 3 bases from J, the gap between germline ends came to 17 bases. CDR3 size: 16 residues. The DNA of the CDR3 is TGTGCCAGTAGTATCGAACCCCCAGGATACTACACTGAAGCTTTCTTT. Its protein product is CASSIEPPGYYTEAFF.

J is TRBJ1-5 and V is TRBV7-9, with D possibly TRBD1 on 5 matching bases. V was cut by 5 bases and J by 2 bases, with 10 bases left in between. CDR1 and CDR2 (germline): SEHNR, FQNEAQ (reference sequence). This CDR3 has 14 amino acids. CDR3 nucleotide sequence: TGTGCCAGCAGCCCGGGGGGGGGCAATCAGCCCCAGCATTTT. Translating it yields CASSPGGGNQPQHF.

The rearrangement links TRBV7-9 to TRBJ1-2, with a possible D match to TRBD1 (6 bases). Germline-derived CDR1 and CDR2 are SEHNR and FQNEAQ (reference sequence). The CDR3 spans 16 residues. V lost 4 bases, J lost 0 bases, and 15 bases lay in between. Here the CDR3 reads CASSSRAQGPNYGYTF. As DNA, the CDR3 is TGTGCCAGCAGCTCCAGGGCACAGGGCCCTAACTATGGCTACACCTTC. The full variable domain, rest sourced from reference TRBV7-9 and TRBJ1-2, is DTGVSQNPRHKITKRGQNVTFRCDPISEHNRLYWYRQTLGQGPEFLTYFQNEAQLEKSRLLSDRFSAERPKGSFSTLEIQRTEQGDSAMYLCASSSRAQGPNYGYTFGSGTRLTVV.

The chain is built from TRBV7-2 and TRBJ2-1, with 10 bases aligning to TRBD1. The CDR3 extends over 14 amino acids. In germline, CDR1 is SGHTA, CDR2 FQGNSA. Trimming took 5 bases from V and 3 from J; bases not matched to a gene: 1. CDR3 protein: CASSRDRGYNEQFF. The CDR3, as DNA: TGTGCCAGCAGCCGGGACAGGGGCTACAATGAGCAGTTCTTC.

The genes are TRBV7-9 and TRBJ1-1, with 9 positions matching TRBD1. V lost 2 bases and J lost 2; bases outside the gene matches: 9. This CDR3 comprises 17 residues. CDR1 is SEHNR and CDR2 is FQNEAQ in the germline V gene (reference sequence). This CDR3 is CASSLLRGTGKNTEAFF. The CDR3 region has the DNA TGTGCCAGCAGCTTACTCCGGGGGACAGGGAAAAACACTGAAGCTTTCTTT.

The J gene is TRBJ1-2, the V gene TRBV7-8; perhaps TRBD1 as D (6 bases). The CDR3 consists of 15 residues. The germline CDR1 and CDR2 sequences are SGHVS and FQNEAQ. V lost 2 bases and J 3 bases, leaving 13 bases between the germline ends. The CDR3 bases are TGTGCCAGCAGCTTACGGACAGATAACTACTATGGCTACACCTTC. Amino acid sequence: CASSLRTDNYYGYTF.

J is TRBJ2-7 and V is TRBV4-1; D is unclear. The CDR3 contains 14 residues. The V gene lost 2 bases and the J gene lost 5 bases, with 13 bases spanning the gap. The V gene's germline CDR1 is MGHRA and CDR2 YSYEKL. The CDR3 DNA reads as TGCGCCAGCAGCCAACGTTTTGAGGAGAACGAGCAGTACTTC. Protein sequence: CASSQRFEENEQYF.

The J gene is TRBJ2-2, the V gene TRBV6-5; 10 bases match TRBD1. V gave up 2 bases and J gave up 6 bases; unmatched junction bases: 3. CDR3 length: 15 amino acids. CDR1 and CDR2 from the germline V gene are MNHEY and SVGAGI. CDR3 amino acids: CASSYGTGVAGELFF. The CDR3 nucleotides are TGTGCCAGCAGTTACGGGACAGGGGTGGCCGGGGAGCTGTTTTTT.